These T cell receptor beta chains were read from a single sample in a study of beta chain features in type 1 diabetes. Sequenced by immunoSEQ multiplex PCR; TCRdb stores in-frame clones only, minus some. The data hold some 63,000 clones, with nearly 50% observed a single time. The material sequenced was central memory CD4+ T cells from blood. These receptor sequences come from a man aged 25-40 years with type 1 diabetes. Each CDR3 is given with its conserved first and last residue. D genes are given only for firm matches. Rows give clone size only sometimes, using once, few, many, or a class for an expanded clone.

clone size: few
J gene: TRBJ2-5
D gene: -
V gene: TRBV7-2
CDR3 DNA: TGTGCCAGCAGTTTTAGCGGTGTGAGTGGGGAGACCCAGTACTTC
CDR3 protein: CASSFSGVSGETQYF

clone size: -
J gene: TRBJ1-1
D gene: -
V gene: TRBV13
CDR3 DNA: TGTGCCAGCAGCTTAAGGAGGAACACTGAAGCTTTCTTT
CDR3 protein: CASSLRRNTEAFF

clone size: -
J gene: TRBJ1-2
D gene: -
V gene: TRBV6-5
CDR3 DNA: TGTGCCAGCAGTCGGGAGAGAGTTGGGTATGGCTACACCTTC
CDR3 protein: CASSRERVGYGYTF

clone size: -
J gene: TRBJ2-1
D gene: -
V gene: TRBV7-9
CDR3 DNA: TGTGCCAGCAGCGCCGTGAGCTCCTACAATGAGCAGTTCTTC
CDR3 protein: CASSAVSSYNEQFF

clone size: few
J gene: TRBJ2-6
D gene: -
V gene: TRBV7-7
CDR3 DNA: TGTGCTAGCAGCCCCAGCGGTTCGTTGTCTGGGGCCAACGTCCTGACTTTC
CDR3 protein: CASSPSGSLSGANVLTF

clone size: -
J gene: TRBJ1-6
D gene: -
V gene: TRBV18
CDR3 DNA: TGTGCCAGCTCACCGGACAGCACTAATTCACCCCTCCACTTT
CDR3 protein: CASSPDSTNSPLHF

clone size: -
J gene: TRBJ2-1
D gene: -
V gene: TRBV25-1
CDR3 DNA: TGTGCCAGCAGTGAGGAGGGAGGCTCCTACAATGAGCAGTTCTTC
CDR3 protein: CASSEEGGSYNEQFF

clone size: -
J gene: TRBJ2-4
D gene: -
V gene: TRBV20-1
CDR3 DNA: TGCAGTGCTCGGTTCAAAAACATTCAGTACTTC
CDR3 protein: CSARFKNIQYF

clone size: -
J gene: TRBJ2-7
D gene: TRBD1
V gene: TRBV4-1
CDR3 DNA: TGCGCCAGCAGCCAAGATACACCCCGGGACAGCGGTAACTACGAGCAGTACTTC
CDR3 protein: CASSQDTPRDSGNYEQYF

clone size: -
J gene: TRBJ2-3
D gene: TRBD2
V gene: TRBV19
CDR3 DNA: TGTGCCAGTAGTATAGGATTAGCGGGGGGCACAGATACGCAGTATTTT
CDR3 protein: CASSIGLAGGTDTQYF

clone size: few
J gene: TRBJ2-7
D gene: -
V gene: TRBV28
CDR3 DNA: TGTGCCAGCAGTTTATTGTCGGGCGAGCAGTACTTC
CDR3 protein: CASSLLSGEQYF

clone size: once
J gene: TRBJ2-1
D gene: -
V gene: TRBV11-2
CDR3 DNA: TGTGCCAGCAGCTTAATATCTGGGGGCAGCTCCTACAATGAGCAGTTCTTC
CDR3 protein: CASSLISGGSSYNEQFF

clone size: -
J gene: TRBJ2-1
D gene: -
V gene: TRBV2
CDR3 DNA: TGTGCCAGCAGTTCTGACCCTCCACGGGATGAGCAGTTCTTC
CDR3 protein: CASSSDPPRDEQFF

clone size: -
J gene: TRBJ2-3
D gene: TRBD2
V gene: TRBV5-1
CDR3 DNA: TGCGCCAGCAGCTTGGAGACTAGCGGAACAGATACGCAGTATTTT
CDR3 protein: CASSLETSGTDTQYF

clone size: -
J gene: TRBJ2-1
D gene: TRBD2
V gene: TRBV6-5
CDR3 DNA: TGTGCCAGCAGTTACGGAGCGGGAGACAATGAGCAGTTCTTC
CDR3 protein: CASSYGAGDNEQFF

clone size: -
J gene: TRBJ2-1
D gene: TRBD1
V gene: TRBV18
CDR3 DNA: TGTGCCAGCTCGCCCGGGACAGCCAATGAGCAGTTCTTC
CDR3 protein: CASSPGTANEQFF

clone size: few
J gene: TRBJ2-7
D gene: -
V gene: TRBV5-1
CDR3 DNA: TGCGCCAGCAGTACAGAACGGAACGAGCAGTACTTC
CDR3 protein: CASSTERNEQYF

clone size: -
J gene: TRBJ1-4
D gene: TRBD1
V gene: TRBV5-8
CDR3 DNA: TGTGCCAGCAGCTTGACCGGACAGGGAGATGAAAAACTGTTTTTT
CDR3 protein: CASSLTGQGDEKLFF

clone size: once
J gene: TRBJ1-3
D gene: -
V gene: TRBV28
CDR3 DNA: TGTGCCAGCAGTCAGCCGGGAGGGGGTGGAAACACCATATATTTT
CDR3 protein: CASSQPGGGGNTIYF

clone size: -
J gene: TRBJ2-5
D gene: TRBD2
V gene: TRBV2
CDR3 DNA: TGTGCCAGCAGCCGAACGATCTCCGGGACTAGCGGGACAGGGGAGACCCAGTACTTC
CDR3 protein: CASSRTISGTSGTGETQYF

clone size: few
J gene: TRBJ2-1
D gene: TRBD2
V gene: TRBV5-1
CDR3 DNA: TGCGCCAGCAGGCCTACGTTAGCGGGAGTGAGGAATGAGCAGTTCTTC
CDR3 protein: CASRPTLAGVRNEQFF

clone size: -
J gene: TRBJ1-2
D gene: -
V gene: TRBV9
CDR3 DNA: TGTGCCAGCAGCGTAGACGGACAGCCTAACTATGGCTACACCTTC
CDR3 protein: CASSVDGQPNYGYTF

clone size: -
J gene: TRBJ2-2
D gene: TRBD1
V gene: TRBV29-1
CDR3 DNA: TGCAGCGTTGAAACGGGGACAGGAGTCACCGGGGAGCTGTTTTTT
CDR3 protein: CSVETGTGVTGELFF

clone size: -
J gene: TRBJ2-1
D gene: -
V gene: TRBV5-1
CDR3 DNA: TGCGCCAGCAGCCTCCTTGAGGATGAGCAGTTCTTC
CDR3 protein: CASSLLEDEQFF

clone size: -
J gene: TRBJ2-5
D gene: TRBD2
V gene: TRBV11-2
CDR3 DNA: TGTGCCAGCAGCTTAGACCCCCGCGGGAGCGGAGAGACCCAGTACTTC
CDR3 protein: CASSLDPRGSGETQYF

clone size: -
J gene: TRBJ2-7
D gene: -
V gene: TRBV2
CDR3 DNA: TGTGCCAGCAGTAATACCAGAGGCTCCTACGAGCAGTACTTC
CDR3 protein: CASSNTRGSYEQYF

clone size: -
J gene: TRBJ1-1
D gene: -
V gene: TRBV7-2
CDR3 DNA: TGTGCCAGCAGCCTTTGGACAAACGCGGGAGCTGAAGCTTTCTTT
CDR3 protein: CASSLWTNAGAEAFF

clone size: few
J gene: TRBJ2-1
D gene: TRBD1
V gene: TRBV11-2
CDR3 DNA: TGTGCCAGCAGCTTCACAGGGGACAATGAGCAGTTCTTC
CDR3 protein: CASSFTGDNEQFF

clone size: few
J gene: TRBJ1-6
D gene: -
V gene: TRBV5-1
CDR3 DNA: TGCGCCAGCAGCGAGGAGGGTAGGAGGGCAAATTCACCCCTCCACTTT
CDR3 protein: CASSEEGRRANSPLHF

clone size: -
J gene: TRBJ2-1
D gene: TRBD2
V gene: TRBV5-6
CDR3 DNA: TGTGCCAGCGGACTAGCCGAGCAGTTCTTC
CDR3 protein: CASGLAEQFF

clone size: -
J gene: TRBJ2-3
D gene: -
V gene: TRBV7-8
CDR3 DNA: TGTGCCAGCAGCTTAGTAGGGGGGGCTAGCACAGATACGCAGTATTTT
CDR3 protein: CASSLVGGASTDTQYF

clone size: few
J gene: TRBJ2-7
D gene: TRBD1
V gene: TRBV11-2
CDR3 DNA: TGTGCCAGCAGCCCCGACAGGGCCTACGAGCAGTACTTC
CDR3 protein: CASSPDRAYEQYF

clone size: -
J gene: TRBJ2-7
D gene: TRBD1
V gene: TRBV9
CDR3 DNA: TGTGCCAGCAGCATTAATCGGGACAGGGTTAACGAGCAGTACTTC
CDR3 protein: CASSINRDRVNEQYF

clone size: -
J gene: TRBJ2-5
D gene: TRBD2
V gene: TRBV4-1
CDR3 DNA: TGCGCCAGCAGCTACCGCGGGGGGGCCCAAGAGACCCAGTACTTC
CDR3 protein: CASSYRGGAQETQYF

clone size: -
J gene: TRBJ2-1
D gene: TRBD2
V gene: TRBV7-9
CDR3 DNA: TGTGCCAGCAGCCCAACGGGGGGGAATGAGCAGTTCTTC
CDR3 protein: CASSPTGGNEQFF

clone size: few
J gene: TRBJ2-2
D gene: -
V gene: TRBV21-1
CDR3 DNA: TGTGCCAGCAGCGACCCCGCGGGGGGGAGTACCGGGGAGCTGTTTTTT
CDR3 protein: CASSDPAGGSTGELFF

clone size: -
J gene: TRBJ2-2
D gene: TRBD2
V gene: TRBV7-2
CDR3 DNA: TGTGCCAGCAGCTTAGATGCGGGAGGGACCGGGGAGCTGTTTTTT
CDR3 protein: CASSLDAGGTGELFF

clone size: -
J gene: TRBJ2-1
D gene: -
V gene: TRBV7-9
CDR3 DNA: TGTGCCAGCAGCCTCGAGCGCGATTACAATGAGCAGTTCTTC
CDR3 protein: CASSLERDYNEQFF

clone size: -
J gene: TRBJ2-7
D gene: -
V gene: TRBV19
CDR3 DNA: TGTGCCAGTACCCCTCGGGCAGGGTTTTCCTACGAGCAGTACTTC
CDR3 protein: CASTPRAGFSYEQYF

clone size: -
J gene: TRBJ1-1
D gene: -
V gene: TRBV7-8
CDR3 DNA: TGTGCCAGCAGCCACCCCCAGGGGCTGGGTGAAGCTTTCTTT
CDR3 protein: CASSHPQGLGEAFF

clone size: -
J gene: TRBJ1-1
D gene: -
V gene: TRBV5-1
CDR3 DNA: TGCGCCAGCAGAATAGTAACCGCGGGGAGTGAAGCTTTCTTT
CDR3 protein: CASRIVTAGSEAFF

clone size: -
J gene: TRBJ1-3
D gene: -
V gene: TRBV29-1
CDR3 DNA: TGCAGCGCCCTCGCAGAGGAAAACACCATATATTTT
CDR3 protein: CSALAEENTIYF

clone size: -
J gene: TRBJ2-4
D gene: -
V gene: TRBV6-5
CDR3 DNA: TGTGCCAGCAGCGGCAGGGGAGTAGCCAAAAACATTCAGTACTTC
CDR3 protein: CASSGRGVAKNIQYF

clone size: -
J gene: TRBJ2-3
D gene: -
V gene: TRBV5-5
CDR3 DNA: TGTGCCAGCAGGTGGGGAATAGCGGACCTCACAGATACGCAGTATTTT
CDR3 protein: CASRWGIADLTDTQYF

clone size: -
J gene: TRBJ1-5
D gene: -
V gene: TRBV10-2
CDR3 DNA: TGCGCCAGCAGCGACAGGCTAGCGGATCAGCCCCAGCATTTT
CDR3 protein: CASSDRLADQPQHF

clone size: -
J gene: TRBJ2-7
D gene: -
V gene: TRBV5-1
CDR3 DNA: TGCGCCAGCAGCTTGGGCACCCGACTGGAAAACTACGAGCAGTACTTC
CDR3 protein: CASSLGTRLENYEQYF

clone size: few
J gene: TRBJ2-1
D gene: -
V gene: TRBV27
CDR3 DNA: TGTGCCAGCAGTTTCTCCCGGGGCAATGAGCAGTTCTTC
CDR3 protein: CASSFSRGNEQFF

clone size: -
J gene: TRBJ2-2
D gene: TRBD1
V gene: TRBV7-9
CDR3 DNA: TGTGCCAGCAGCTTACAGGGGACAGAGAACACCGGGGAGCTGTTTTTT
CDR3 protein: CASSLQGTENTGELFF

clone size: -
J gene: TRBJ1-2
D gene: -
V gene: TRBV18
CDR3 DNA: TGTGCCAGCTCACCACAGGGAGACTATGGCTACACCTTC
CDR3 protein: CASSPQGDYGYTF

clone size: -
J gene: TRBJ2-4
D gene: -
V gene: TRBV6-5
CDR3 DNA: TGTGCCACCCAAACCAAAAACATTCAGTACTTC
CDR3 protein: CATQTKNIQYF

clone size: once
J gene: TRBJ2-5
D gene: TRBD1
V gene: TRBV5-1
CDR3 DNA: TGCGCCAGCAGCCCGGGACAGCAAGAGACCCAGTACTTC
CDR3 protein: CASSPGQQETQYF

clone size: once
J gene: TRBJ1-1
D gene: -
V gene: TRBV15
CDR3 DNA: TGTGCCACCAGTCAACAGGGAAACACTGAAGCTTTCTTT
CDR3 protein: CATSQQGNTEAFF

clone size: -
J gene: TRBJ2-7
D gene: TRBD2
V gene: TRBV5-6
CDR3 DNA: TGTGCCAGCAGCCCGACTAGCGCCAGCTACGAGCAGTACTTC
CDR3 protein: CASSPTSASYEQYF

clone size: -
J gene: TRBJ2-7
D gene: TRBD1
V gene: TRBV7-9
CDR3 DNA: TGTGCCAGCAGCCTCCGACAGGGTGAGGAAGAGCAGTACTTC
CDR3 protein: CASSLRQGEEEQYF

clone size: -
J gene: TRBJ2-5
D gene: TRBD2
V gene: TRBV7-2
CDR3 DNA: TGTGCCAGCAGCTCTGGGACTAGCGGGAGGGCCCTGTACCAAGAGACCCAGTACTTC
CDR3 protein: CASSSGTSGRALYQETQYF

clone size: -
J gene: TRBJ2-5
D gene: -
V gene: TRBV19
CDR3 DNA: TGTGCCAGTAGTATAGATGTTGGACAGCCCCAAGAGACCCAGTACTTC
CDR3 protein: CASSIDVGQPQETQYF

clone size: -
J gene: TRBJ2-1
D gene: -
V gene: TRBV6-5
CDR3 DNA: TGTGCCACCCAGGGGACCTACAATGAGCAGTTCTTC
CDR3 protein: CATQGTYNEQFF

clone size: -
J gene: TRBJ1-1
D gene: TRBD1
V gene: TRBV30
CDR3 DNA: TGTGCCTGGGACAGGGCCTCAAACACTGAAGCTTTCTTT
CDR3 protein: CAWDRASNTEAFF

clone size: -
J gene: TRBJ2-4
D gene: TRBD1
V gene: TRBV4-1
CDR3 DNA: TGCGCCAGCAGCCAAGTAGGGACAGGGGGAGACATTCAGTACTTC
CDR3 protein: CASSQVGTGGDIQYF